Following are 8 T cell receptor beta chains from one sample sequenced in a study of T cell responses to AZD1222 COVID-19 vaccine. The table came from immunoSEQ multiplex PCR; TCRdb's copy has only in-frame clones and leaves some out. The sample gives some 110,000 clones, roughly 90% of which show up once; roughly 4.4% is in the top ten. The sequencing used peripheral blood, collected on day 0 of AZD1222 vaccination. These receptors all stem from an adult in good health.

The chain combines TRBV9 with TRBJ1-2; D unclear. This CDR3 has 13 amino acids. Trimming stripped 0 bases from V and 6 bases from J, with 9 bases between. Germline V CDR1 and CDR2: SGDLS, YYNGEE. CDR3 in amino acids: CASSVGGQDGYTF. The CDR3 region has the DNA TGTGCCAGCAGCGTAGGAGGGCAGGATGGCTACACCTTC. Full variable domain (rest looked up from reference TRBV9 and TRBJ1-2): DSGVTQTPKHLITATGQRVTLRCSPRSGDLSVYWYQQSLDQGLQFLIQYYNGEERAKGNILERFSAQQFPDLHSELNLSSLELGDSALYFCASSVGGQDGYTFGSGTRLTVV.

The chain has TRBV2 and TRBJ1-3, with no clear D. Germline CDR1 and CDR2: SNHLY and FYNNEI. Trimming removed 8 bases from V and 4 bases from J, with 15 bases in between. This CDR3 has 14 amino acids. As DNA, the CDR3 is TGTGCCAGCGGGCGTCCTCTCGCCGGAAACACCATATATTTT. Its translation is CASGRPLAGNTIYF. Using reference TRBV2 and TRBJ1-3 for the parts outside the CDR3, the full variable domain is EPEVTQTPSHQVTQMGQEVILRCVPISNHLYFYWYRQILGQKVEFLVSFYNNEISEKSEIFDDQFSVERPDGSNFTLKIRSTKLEDSAMYFCASGRPLAGNTIYFGEGSWLTVV.

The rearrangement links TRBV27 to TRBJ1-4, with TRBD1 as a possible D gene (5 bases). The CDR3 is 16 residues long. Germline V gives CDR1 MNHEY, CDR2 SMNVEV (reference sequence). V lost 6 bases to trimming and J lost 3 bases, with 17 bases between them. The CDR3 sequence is CASRASGGRPNEKLFF. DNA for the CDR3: TGTGCCAGCAGGGCCTCCGGGGGGAGGCCTAATGAAAAACTGTTTTTT.

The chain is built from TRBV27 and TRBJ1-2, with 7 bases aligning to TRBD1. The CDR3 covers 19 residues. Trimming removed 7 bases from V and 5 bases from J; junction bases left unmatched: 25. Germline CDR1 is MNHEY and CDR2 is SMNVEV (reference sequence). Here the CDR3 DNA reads TGTGCCAGCACCCTTATGGGGGACAGAAAACTTAGAATTTCTTATGGCTACACCTTC. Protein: CASTLMGDRKLRISYGYTF.

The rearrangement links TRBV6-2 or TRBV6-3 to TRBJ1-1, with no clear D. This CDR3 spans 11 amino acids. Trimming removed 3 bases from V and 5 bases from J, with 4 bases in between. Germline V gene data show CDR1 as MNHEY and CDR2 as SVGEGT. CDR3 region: CASSYTTEAFF. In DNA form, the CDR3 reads TGTGCCAGCAGTTATACTACTGAAGCTTTCTTT.

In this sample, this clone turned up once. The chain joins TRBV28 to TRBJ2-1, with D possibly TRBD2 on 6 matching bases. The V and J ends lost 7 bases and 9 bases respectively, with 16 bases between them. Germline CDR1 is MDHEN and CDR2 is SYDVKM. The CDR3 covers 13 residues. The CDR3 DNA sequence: TGTGCCAGCACCGAAAAGGGGAGGAGTGAGCAGTTCTTC. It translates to CASTEKGRSEQFF.

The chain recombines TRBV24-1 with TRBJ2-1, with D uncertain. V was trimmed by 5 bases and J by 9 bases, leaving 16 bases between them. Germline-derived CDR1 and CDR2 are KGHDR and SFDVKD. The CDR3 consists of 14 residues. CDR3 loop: CATSVLGRVGEQFF. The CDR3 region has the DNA TGTGCCACCAGTGTTCTGGGAAGGGTAGGTGAGCAGTTCTTC.

Written as DNA, the CDR3 is TGCGCCAGCAGCTTGGACCAGGGAGAAAAACTGTTTTTT. Its protein product is CASSLDQGEKLFF. The chain is built from TRBV5-1 and TRBJ1-4; D perhaps matches TRBD1 (5 bases). Germline V gives CDR1 SGHRS, CDR2 YFSETQ. This CDR3 has 13 residues. With 0 bases removed from V and 8 bases from J, the gap between germline ends came to 8 bases.